A selection of T cell receptor beta chains follows, all from one sample in a study of blood T cell repertoires in COVID-19. Clones were sequenced by immunoSEQ multiplex PCR, and TCRdb holds only the in-frame ones, with some missing. The sample carries about 230,000 clones, approximately 81% recorded once. Sequenced material: peripheral blood. The receptors were gathered from a man in his forties or fifties with acute or convalescent COVID-19. Both conserved end residues are part of each CDR3. The D gene is left open where the match is weak. A clone size is listed for some rows: how often the clone was seen (once, few, many), or a class if it is expanded.

D gene,clone size,V gene,CDR3 length,J gene,CDR3 protein,CDR3 DNA
NA,NA,TRBV10-3,13,TRBJ1-1,CAISTDSNTEAFF,TGTGCCATCAGTACGGACAGTAACACTGAAGCTTTCTTT
NA,NA,TRBV6-5,13,TRBJ2-7,CASSSPGQREQYF,TGTGCCAGCAGTTCTCCGGGACAACGCGAGCAGTACTTC
TRBD1,NA,TRBV19,15,TRBJ2-7,CASTAVGTGSYEQYF,TGTGCCAGTACTGCAGTCGGGACAGGCTCCTACGAGCAGTACTTC
NA,NA,TRBV6-8,13,TRBJ1-2,CARGSFLEHGYTF,TGTGCCAGAGGTTCGTTTTTGGAGCACGGCTACACCTTC
NA,NA,TRBV11-3,13,TRBJ1-1,CASSRFGQAEAFF,TGTGCCAGCAGCCGATTCGGTCAGGCTGAAGCTTTCTTT
NA,NA,TRBV6-5,15,TRBJ1-5,CASSYRGAGNQPQHF,TGTGCCAGCAGTTACCGGGGGGCGGGCAATCAGCCCCAGCATTTT
TRBD1,NA,TRBV25-1,14,TRBJ1-4,CARQTRDRPGKLFF,TGTGCCCGTCAGACCCGGGACAGGCCAGGAAAACTGTTTTTT
NA,once,TRBV9,14,TRBJ1-3,CASSATTKGNTIYF,TGTGCCAGCAGCGCAACGACAAAGGGAAACACCATATATTTT
NA,NA,TRBV11-1,14,TRBJ1-1,CASRRQVGDTEAFF,TGTGCCAGCAGGAGACAGGTGGGAGACACTGAAGCTTTCTTT
NA,NA,TRBV4-3,13,TRBJ2-7,CASSQTWGTEQYF,TGCGCCAGCAGCCAAACCTGGGGCACCGAGCAGTACTTC
TRBD1,NA,TRBV2,13,TRBJ1-2,CASGKTGVAGYTF,TGTGCCAGCGGTAAGACAGGGGTTGCTGGCTACACCTTC
NA,NA,TRBV11-1,14,TRBJ1-6,CASSAFRGNSPLHF,TGTGCCAGCAGCGCCTTCAGGGGAAATTCACCCCTCCACTTT
NA,NA,TRBV10-3,15,TRBJ2-1,CAISEPRAGRNEQFF,TGTGCCATCAGTGAGCCAAGGGCAGGGAGGAATGAGCAGTTCTTC
TRBD1,once,TRBV7-3,15,TRBJ2-5,CASSFFGTGVETQYF,TGTGCCAGCAGCTTCTTTGGGACAGGGGTAGAGACCCAGTACTTC
TRBD1,NA,TRBV13,14,TRBJ2-7,CASSFRDRDHQQYF,TGTGCCAGCAGCTTCCGGGACAGGGACCACCAGCAGTACTTC
NA,NA,TRBV15,14,TRBJ1-1,CATSGEGGGTEAFF,TGTGCCACCAGCGGAGAGGGGGGGGGCACTGAAGCTTTCTTT
NA,NA,TRBV5-4,16,TRBJ1-6,CASSLLPGLTNSPLHF,TGTGCCAGCAGCTTGCTGCCGGGACTCACAAATTCACCCCTCCACTTT
NA,NA,TRBV6-1,16,TRBJ2-6,CASSGGEGSGANVLTF,TGTGCCAGCAGTGGGGGGGAAGGCTCTGGGGCCAACGTCCTGACTTTC
NA,few,TRBV28,12,TRBJ1-2,CASNRAGNGYTF,TGTGCCAGCAACCGGGCCGGGAATGGCTACACCTTC
TRBD1,NA,TRBV5-1,16,TRBJ1-2,CASSWGGTDGVSGYTF,TGCGCCAGCAGCTGGGGCGGGACAGATGGTGTGAGCGGCTACACCTTC
NA,NA,TRBV30,18,TRBJ1-2,CAWSRSYRDTSPNYGYTF,TGTGCCTGGAGTAGATCATACCGGGACACATCTCCTAACTATGGCTACACCTTC
TRBD1,NA,TRBV24-1,17,TRBJ2-1,CATSDPLRGQGYNEQFF,TGTGCCACCAGTGATCCCCTGCGGGGACAGGGCTACAATGAGCAGTTCTTC